Listed below are T cell receptor beta chains from one sample, sequenced in a study of T cells in severe cutaneous drug reactions. TCRdb derives one entry per CDR3 protein from the multiplex PCR reads, leaving out DNA. The sample totals tens of thousands of distinct CDR3 sequences. Source material: PBMCs. These receptors all come from a human donor with toxic epidermal necrolysis, a severe cutaneous drug reaction. The CDR3 runs from the conserved cysteine through the conserved F or W. Fields, in order: J gene, V gene, clone size, CDR3 protein. The size entry is marked missing in some rows and otherwise reads once, few, many or a size class.

>TRBJ2-7|TRBV6-2/TRBV6-3|medium-sized
CASSDNYEQYF
>TRBJ1-1|TRBV28|.
CASTQGGEEMNTEAFF
>TRBJ1-1|TRBV12-3/TRBV12-4|.
CASSLWRGQSYTEAFF
>TRBJ2-1|TRBV24-1|.
CATSRGTGYNEQFF
>TRBJ1-1|TRBV5-1|.
CASSITGTGVRTEAFF
>TRBJ1-5|TRBV27|.
CASSPSRQVKSQHF
>TRBJ2-1|TRBV20-1|.
CSARDGRGYNEQFF
>TRBJ2-1|TRBV27|.
CASSLVGGSIYNEQFF
>TRBJ1-1|TRBV19|.
CASTIPGAEAFF
>TRBJ2-7|TRBV5-1|.
CASSWVPDRVGEQYF
>TRBJ2-4|TRBV29-1|.
CSVEDAQSKAKNIQYF
>TRBJ2-1|TRBV5-1|.
CASSQRTGKYNEQFF
>TRBJ2-7|TRBV20-1|.
CSARDGGVTYEQYF
>TRBJ2-3|TRBV5-6|.
CASGGLEVSDTQYF
>TRBJ1-5|TRBV20-1|.
CSASGRPMDQHF
>TRBJ2-1|TRBV28|.
CASSSTPGNEQFF
>TRBJ2-5|TRBV2|.
CASRKTGRFETQYF
>TRBJ2-7|TRBV20-1|.
CSARPGLGSYEQYF
>TRBJ1-5|TRBV7-2|medium-sized
CASSWTGGQPQHF
>TRBJ2-5|TRBV15|.
CATSGRLAQEGTQYF
>TRBJ2-7|TRBV6-1|.
CASSEQHFPYEQYF
>TRBJ2-5|TRBV7-6|.
CASSPFLAGGQETQYF
>TRBJ2-1|TRBV7-2|.
CASSLGLAAPNEQFF
>TRBJ1-5|TRBV24-1|.
CATSMSRHNNQPQHF
>TRBJ1-2|TRBV29-1|.
CSVEVGITLFDGYTF
>TRBJ2-1|TRBV27|.
CASSLVTSGYNEQFF
>TRBJ2-1|TRBV19|.
CASSIWLAGDYEQFF
>TRBJ2-1|TRBV20-1|.
CSARDVGIRYNEQFF
>TRBJ2-7|TRBV29-1|.
CSVEKAKPYEQYF
>TRBJ1-1|TRBV7-9|.
CASKAGPSTEAFF
>TRBJ1-2|TRBV28|.
CASSFQSYGYTF
>TRBJ2-7|TRBV11-2|.
CASSLENGANYEQYF
>TRBJ1-4|TRBV6-5|.
CASSPADATNEKLFF
>TRBJ2-1|TRBV4-3|.
CASSQDDRGITYNEQFF
>TRBJ2-2|TRBV12-5|.
CASGPGQGASGELFF
>TRBJ1-5|TRBV2|medium-sized
CASSVPTGRDQPQHF
>TRBJ2-1|TRBV5-4|.
CASSLTYGNEQFF
>TRBJ2-2|TRBV4-1|.
CASSQARGRDTGELFF
>TRBJ2-7|TRBV9|.
CASSFSGLEGREQYF
>TRBJ1-1|TRBV7-9|.
CASSRGTQGTTEAFF
>TRBJ2-3|TRBV11-2|.
CASSLDMAPDTQYF
>TRBJ2-3|TRBV5-1|.
CASRDSGSGYTQYF
>TRBJ2-1|TRBV7-3|.
CASSLSAHSYNEQFF
>TRBJ2-7|TRBV28|.
CASSQREGSSYEQYF
>TRBJ2-7|TRBV4-1|.
CASSQVPWASGASYEQYF
>TRBJ2-1|TRBV5-1|.
CASSDRVSSYNEQFF
>TRBJ1-1|TRBV20-1|.
CSARDQGLGTEAFF
>TRBJ1-1|TRBV19|.
CASSPKQATPNTEAFF
>TRBJ1-2|TRBV27|.
CASSLAAQGNYGYTF